Given below is one TCR beta chain in context. Its antigen is still unknown. The sample is drawn from a study of identical twins. The CDR3 runs 16 residues. CDR1 is LGHDT and CDR2 is YNNKEL in the germline V gene (reference sequence). Unmatched junction bases numbered 10, after V lost 6 bases and J lost 7 bases. Broader study findings: Clonotypes of the beta chain that were abundant in cord blood carried fewer insertions (memory repertoires showed none). Monozygotic twin pairs showed more out-of-frame TCR alpha sharing than models estimated. It was possible that invariant MAIT and iNKT cells partly confounded the zero-insertion analyses.

Via MiXCR, TCRdb re-called the 5' RACE reads, giving one row per CDR3 protein. This sample carries 350,000 or so distinct CDR3 sequences, 7% to 9.5% of them seen once, and the ten largest clones take about 8.1%. The V and J genes are TRBV3-1 and TRBJ1-6; the match to TRBD1 covers 9 bases. The sequence was obtained from a woman in her forties or fifties in good health. Source material: naive T cells sorted from blood. CDR3 nucleotide sequence: TGTGCCAGCAGGCCCACGACAGGGGGGTTAAATTCACCCCTCCACTTT. This encodes CASRPTTGGLNSPLHF.